This TCR beta chain was captured by sequencing in a study of Graves' ophthalmopathy and Graves' hyperthyroidism (dated by TCRdb to 2016 to 2018). For the study in its entirety: Peripheral blood was collected before any treatment was given, at the time of initial diagnosis. TCR beta repertoire signatures were used to distinguish Graves' ophthalmopathy from Graves' hyperthyroidism and to predict progression to ophthalmopathy. In total, some 140 blood samples were TCR-sequenced: under 45 ophthalmopathy, about 75 hyperthyroidism and roughly 17 hyperthyroidism-to-ophthalmopathy patients. A discovery set of 95 to 100 patients (approximately 42 ophthalmopathy, about 58 stable hyperthyroidism) was enrolled to explore V-J signatures distinguishing ophthalmopathy from hyperthyroidism. For independent validation, a separate cohort was made up of roughly 19 hyperthyroidism patients plus 17 patients who later progressed from hyperthyroidism to ophthalmopathy. T-cell repertoires of thyroid tissue and blood were compared in five or six hyperthyroidism patients. After sampling, hyperthyroidism patients received methimazole starting at 30 mg daily, and ophthalmopathy patients received high-dose intravenous methylprednisolone. General conclusions and limits of the study: Sample size was not predetermined statistically, and investigators were not blinded to group allocation. In validation, the model predicted ophthalmopathy progression with more than 55% sensitivity and approximately 72% specificity; fewer than 15 predicted patients were CT-confirmed with GO in a median of 6.5 months. Most expanded thyroid clonotypes with frequency above 0.001 were also detected in blood, suggesting blood repertoires may reflect the thyroid immune response. In cross-validation, the 13-signature model distinguished ophthalmopathy from stable hyperthyroidism with approximately 90% sensitivity and 81% to 82% specificity, while in the test set the corresponding values were about 80% and 75%.

Ophthalmopathy patients were characterized by moderately to severely active disease, a Clinical Activity Score of at least 3, a NOSPECS grade of at least 4, and a disease duration under 3 months. Patients with other autoimmune diseases, uncontrolled infections, pregnancy or lactation were excluded. Diagnosis was based on clinical symptoms, serum thyroxine, TRAb, thyroid ultrasound and orbital computed tomography. PBMCs were isolated from more than 9 ml of fresh peripheral blood by Ficoll-Paque density gradient centrifugation. Trizol reagent was used to extract the total RNA, and its quality was then checked on an Agilent 2100 Bioanalyzer. This clonotype was observed many times. What this receptor recognizes is not known. One base away there is no much larger clone; base qualities are not given. For repertoire sequencing, TCR beta CDR3 regions were amplified from RNA transcripts. The first round was an RT-PCR using HTBI primers with the Qiagen OneStep RT-PCR kit, and this first round was followed by a second-round multiplex PCR, then size selection and purification. Sequencing of the libraries was carried out on an Illumina HiSeq2000 in paired-end mode with 100 bp reads. On the study's bioinformatics: SOAPnuke was used to process the reads, throwing out any read that had adapters, had uncalled bases, had a mean Phred below 15, or lacked an exact constant-primer or identifier match. High-quality paired reads were merged with COPE v1.2.5. Clonotypes were defined as unique nucleotide sequences and were aligned to IMGT TRB V, D and J references using MiTCR v1.1. Analysis was restricted to V-J combinations with a frequency above 0.0001, which covered roughly 99% of repertoires. A TCR clonal expansion and chaos score per V-J combination was defined as the ratio of F50 clonal expansion to chaos observed in the TCRdist matrix. Welch's t-statistics and random forest were used to reduce the features to about a dozen V-J combinations, which were then used as input to a naive Bayes classifier. The similarity between thyroid and blood repertoires was quantified using the Morisita-Horn index. Using fastp at Q25 and MiXCR, TCRdb reprocessed the public reads and kept productive beta chains. Merged by CDR3 protein, the rows form single entries marked with the most common genes and DNA. TCRdb, not the original authors, processed these V and J calls. The sample includes 300,000 to 400,000 distinct CDR3 sequences, with roughly 16% observed a single time. Roughly 12% of the sample comes from the top ten.

CDR1 and CDR2, per the germline V gene (reference sequence), are LNHDA and SQIVND. The CDR3 has 13 amino acids, counting the end cysteine and phenylalanine. Of the read, only the CDR3 DNA is kept; its 39 bases are in frame from base 1. Trimming takes 2 bases from V and 5 bases from J, and the germline ends sit 7 bases apart. What was sequenced was peripheral blood. This TCR derives from an adult man with Graves' ophthalmopathy. This chain is built from TRBV19 and TRBJ1-5, with no confidently assigned D gene. Here is the DNA: TGTGCCAGTAGTATATTTTCAGATCAGCCCCAGCATTTT. Its product reads: CASSIFSDQPQHF.